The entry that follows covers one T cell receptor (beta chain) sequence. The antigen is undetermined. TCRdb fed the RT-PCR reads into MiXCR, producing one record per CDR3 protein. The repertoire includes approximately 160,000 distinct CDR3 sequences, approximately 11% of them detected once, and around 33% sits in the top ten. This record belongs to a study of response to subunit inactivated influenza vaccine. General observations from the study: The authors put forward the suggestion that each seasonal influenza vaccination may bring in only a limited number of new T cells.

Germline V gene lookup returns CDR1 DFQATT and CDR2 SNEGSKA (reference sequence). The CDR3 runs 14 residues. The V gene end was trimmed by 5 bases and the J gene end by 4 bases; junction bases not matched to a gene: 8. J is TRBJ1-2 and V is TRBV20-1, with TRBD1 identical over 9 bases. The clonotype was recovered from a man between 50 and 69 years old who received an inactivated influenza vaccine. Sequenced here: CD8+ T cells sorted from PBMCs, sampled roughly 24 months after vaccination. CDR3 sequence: CSADERDRVYGYTF. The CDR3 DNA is TGCAGTGCTGACGAGAGGGACAGGGTCTATGGCTACACCTTC.